This T cell receptor beta chain was captured in a study of T cells after posttransplantation cyclophosphamide. Study-wide findings and caveats: Donor-recipient repertoire similarity was low at 1-2 months, rising over year one. Recipient CMV seropositivity and CMV reactivation strongly tracked TRB clonality. TRB overlap between skin or GI tissue T cells and blood was limited.

Assay: immunoSEQ multiplex PCR; the TCRdb copy retains only in-frame clones and omits some. The data contain some 10,000 clones, about 82% of them singletons. Points on this clone: Its antigen is not identified.

Busulfan-fludarabine conditioning, marrow transplant, and cyclophosphamide on days +3 and +4 were administered. This CDR3 is 14 amino acids long. Trimming cost V 2 bases and J 4 bases; bases outside gene matches: 3. Germline CDR1 and CDR2: SGHDT and YYEEEE. The origin of this receptor is a female patient aged 50-60 years who received an allogeneic stem cell transplant from a related donor, was CMV-positive, and had no GVHD. T cells may partly derive from the graft donor. This specimen consisted of PBMCs, obtained around 2,000 days after allogeneic stem cell transplant with posttransplant cyclophosphamide. V gene TRBV5-6 combines with J gene TRBJ1-2; 9 nucleotides line up with TRBD1. The CDR3 nucleotides read TGTGCCAGCAGCTTTTGGGGACAGGGCTATGGCTACACCTTC. Amino acids: CASSFWGQGYGYTF.